Listed below are T cell receptor beta chains from one sample, sequenced in a study of shared clonotypes between healthy human individuals. Sequencing was performed with immunoSEQ multiplex PCR; in TCRdb, only in-frame clones are kept and a portion is missing. The repertoire includes under 1,100,000 clones, 75% of them detected once, and over 1.3% sits in the top ten. The specimen was memory CD4+ T cells sorted from blood. Receptors were obtained from a man younger than 35 in good health. Each CDR3 is given with its conserved first and last residue. The D gene is left open where the match is weak. Expanded clones get a size class; other rows say once, few or many, or leave the size out.

TRBV18	TRBD1	TRBJ2-3	13	many	CASSTGKSDTQYF	TGTGCCAGCTCGACAGGGAAATCAGATACGCAGTATTTT
TRBV6-1	-	TRBJ1-5	17	-	CASSGSGSLGGGQPQHF	TGTGCCAGCAGTGGGTCAGGTAGTTTAGGTGGTGGTCAGCCCCAGCATTTT
TRBV9	-	TRBJ2-3	14	-	CASSVDPREDTQYF	TGTGCCAGCAGCGTAGATCCGCGAGAGGATACGCAGTATTTT
TRBV4-1	TRBD1	TRBJ2-3	15	-	CASSRAGQGTDTQYF	TGCGCCAGCAGCCGCGCCGGACAGGGCACAGATACGCAGTATTTT
TRBV10-3	-	TRBJ2-2	12	-	CAIAANTGELFF	TGTGCCATCGCAGCGAACACCGGGGAGCTGTTTTTT
TRBV4-1	-	TRBJ1-5	15	-	CASSHPGQRDQPQHF	TGCGCCAGCAGCCATCCCGGACAGAGAGATCAGCCCCAGCATTTT
TRBV5-1	TRBD2	TRBJ2-7	22	-	CASSLRPGAGDPPGTIRYEQYF	TGCGCCAGCAGCCTTCGTCCGGGTGCGGGGGACCCCCCTGGAACTATACGCTACGAGCAGTACTTC
TRBV11-2	TRBD1	TRBJ1-1	13	-	CASSPGTGRGAFF	TGTGCCAGCAGCCCTGGGACAGGGAGGGGAGCTTTCTTT
TRBV7-2	-	TRBJ1-5	14	-	CASSAGVSNQPQHF	TGTGCCAGCAGCGCAGGGGTTAGCAATCAGCCCCAGCATTTT
TRBV6-5	-	TRBJ2-2	14	-	CASRSGSGTGELFF	TGTGCCAGCAGGTCGGGCTCCGGCACCGGGGAGCTGTTTTTT
TRBV5-1	-	TRBJ2-3	11	few	CASSYADTQYF	TGCGCCAGCAGCTACGCGGATACGCAGTATTTT
TRBV11-2	TRBD2	TRBJ2-3	15	-	CASSLAGPSTDTQYF	TGTGCCAGCAGCCTAGCGGGCCCTAGCACAGATACGCAGTATTTT
TRBV28	-	TRBJ2-7	14	-	CASSSGLTTYEQYF	TGTGCCAGCAGTTCGGGACTGACTACCTACGAGCAGTACTTC
TRBV7-8	TRBD2	TRBJ2-1	16	-	CASSLVSGRALGEQFF	TGTGCCAGCAGCTTAGTTAGCGGGAGGGCCTTGGGTGAGCAGTTCTTC
TRBV30	-	TRBJ2-5	13	many	CAWSLTRKETQYF	TGTGCCTGGAGTCTTACTAGGAAAGAGACCCAGTACTTC
TRBV6-1	-	TRBJ2-3	15	many	CASSFAGPSTDTQYF	TGTGCCAGCAGTTTCGCAGGTCCTAGCACAGATACGCAGTATTTT
TRBV10-3	-	TRBJ2-1	15	-	CAIRNPGLTFNEQFF	TGTGCCATCAGAAATCCGGGACTCACCTTTAATGAGCAGTTCTTC
TRBV18	TRBD1	TRBJ1-3	15	once	CASSPDRGSGNTIYF	TGTGCCAGCTCGCCTGACAGGGGCTCTGGAAACACCATATATTTT
TRBV2	TRBD1	TRBJ1-1	14	-	CASSDTGARTEAFF	TGTGCCAGCAGTGACACAGGGGCGAGAACTGAAGCTTTCTTT
TRBV18	-	TRBJ1-5	13	once	CASSPGLNQPQHF	TGTGCCAGCTCACCGGGACTGAATCAGCCCCAGCATTTT
TRBV18	-	TRBJ1-3	15	-	CASSPREGAGNTIYF	TGTGCCAGCTCACCACGAGAGGGAGCTGGAAACACCATATATTTT
TRBV7-9	-	TRBJ2-1	14	-	CASSSGYSYNEQFF	TGTGCCAGCAGCTCCGGGTACTCCTACAATGAGCAGTTCTTC
TRBV11-2	-	TRBJ1-2	14	-	CASSNRDWSYGYTF	TGTGCCAGCAGCAACAGGGATTGGAGCTATGGCTACACCTTC
TRBV6-5	-	TRBJ2-7	11	-	CASSSHYEQYF	TGTGCCAGCAGTTCCCACTACGAGCAGTACTTC
TRBV19	TRBD1	TRBJ1-2	14	-	CASSTRDRGGGYTF	TGTGCCAGTAGTACCCGGGACAGGGGCGGCGGCTACACCTTC
TRBV19	-	TRBJ2-7	13	many	CASSMSGNYEQYF	TGTGCCAGTAGTATGTCCGGAAACTACGAGCAGTACTTC
TRBV9	TRBD1	TRBJ2-1	16	-	CASSVNTGGTYNEQFF	TGTGCCAGCAGCGTAAATACAGGGGGGACCTACAATGAGCAGTTCTTC
TRBV6-5	-	TRBJ1-2	14	-	CASKRQPANYGYTF	TGTGCCAGCAAAAGACAGCCTGCTAACTATGGCTACACCTTC
TRBV11-3	-	TRBJ1-2	15	-	CASSSADGPTYGYTF	TGTGCCAGCAGCTCAGCGGACGGCCCAACCTATGGCTACACCTTC
TRBV9	-	TRBJ2-1	13	-	CASSRATYNEQFF	TGTGCCAGCTCCCGAGCTACCTACAATGAGCAGTTCTTC
TRBV5-8	-	TRBJ1-5	15	-	CASSGRGRGNQPQHF	TGTGCCAGCAGCGGACGGGGTCGGGGCAATCAGCCCCAGCATTTT
TRBV5-1	TRBD1	TRBJ2-7	15	-	CASSPGGTGSYEQYF	TGCGCCAGCAGCCCGGGCGGGACAGGCAGCTACGAGCAGTACTTC
TRBV5-1	-	TRBJ1-1	15	-	CASSPGVAGDSGAFF	TGCGCCAGCAGCCCGGGGGTCGCCGGAGACAGTGGGGCTTTCTTT
TRBV6-5	-	TRBJ2-5	14	-	CASSYGSGLETQYF	TGTGCCAGCAGTTATGGCTCGGGGTTGGAGACCCAGTACTTC
TRBV5-1	TRBD1	TRBJ1-6	17	-	CASSLGGQVFYNSPLHF	TGCGCCAGCAGCTTGGGGGGACAGGTTTTTTATAATTCACCCCTCCACTTT
TRBV4-3	-	TRBJ1-4	14	-	CASSQVYVNEKLFF	TGCGCCAGCAGCCAAGTTTATGTTAATGAAAAACTGTTTTTT
TRBV6-6	-	TRBJ2-5	11	once	CASSYIGTQYF	TGTGCCAGCAGTTACATAGGGACCCAGTACTTC
TRBV7-8	-	TRBJ2-7	11	few	CASSLKYEQYF	TGTGCCAGCAGCTTAAAATACGAGCAGTACTTC
TRBV11-3	TRBD2	TRBJ2-3	16	-	CASSLSRGGPTDTQYF	TGTGCCAGCAGCCTAAGCCGGGGGGGACCCACAGATACGCAGTATTTT
TRBV15	-	TRBJ2-1	13	-	CATSRWTNNEQFF	TGTGCCACCAGCAGATGGACCAACAATGAGCAGTTCTTC
TRBV7-2	-	TRBJ1-2	15	-	CASSSWGGLNYGYTF	TGTGCCAGCAGCTCCTGGGGGGGACTAAACTATGGCTACACCTTC
TRBV9	TRBD1	TRBJ2-7	15	-	CASSAGTGGLYEQYF	TGTGCCAGCAGCGCCGGGACAGGGGGCCTCTACGAGCAGTACTTC
TRBV7-8	TRBD1	TRBJ1-2	16	-	CASSSRWQGASDGYTF	TGTGCCAGCAGCTCCAGGTGGCAGGGGGCGAGCGATGGCTACACCTTC
TRBV5-4	-	TRBJ1-2	12	few	CASSLDSYGYTF	TGTGCCAGCAGCCTGGACAGCTATGGCTACACCTTC
TRBV5-1	-	TRBJ1-4	14	once	CASKHSETNEKLFF	TGCGCCAGCAAACACTCGGAAACTAATGAAAAACTGTTTTTT
TRBV27	-	TRBJ2-5	14	-	CASSPRHQQETQYF	TGTGCCAGCAGTCCCCGACACCAACAAGAGACCCAGTACTTC
TRBV5-4	-	TRBJ1-2	14	-	CASRKGTELLGYTF	TGTGCCAGCAGAAAGGGAACAGAGCTACTTGGCTACACCTTC
TRBV6-1	-	TRBJ1-4	14	-	CASSEVEGLGKLFF	TGTGCCAGCAGTGAAGTTGAGGGTCTCGGAAAACTGTTTTTT
TRBV5-3	-	TRBJ2-5	17	-	CARSLRGHHQRQETQYF	TGTGCCAGAAGCCTCCGGGGACACCATCAACGCCAAGAGACCCAGTACTTC
TRBV7-8	TRBD2	TRBJ2-5	16	-	CASSSSGGVYQETQYF	TGTGCCAGCAGCTCTAGCGGGGGGGTGTACCAAGAGACCCAGTACTTC
TRBV28	-	TRBJ1-5	13	-	CASSVYSNQPQHF	TGTGCCAGCAGTGTCTATAGCAATCAGCCCCAGCATTTT
TRBV27	-	TRBJ2-3	12	-	CASSFLADTQYF	TGTGCCAGCAGTTTTCTGGCAGATACGCAGTATTTT